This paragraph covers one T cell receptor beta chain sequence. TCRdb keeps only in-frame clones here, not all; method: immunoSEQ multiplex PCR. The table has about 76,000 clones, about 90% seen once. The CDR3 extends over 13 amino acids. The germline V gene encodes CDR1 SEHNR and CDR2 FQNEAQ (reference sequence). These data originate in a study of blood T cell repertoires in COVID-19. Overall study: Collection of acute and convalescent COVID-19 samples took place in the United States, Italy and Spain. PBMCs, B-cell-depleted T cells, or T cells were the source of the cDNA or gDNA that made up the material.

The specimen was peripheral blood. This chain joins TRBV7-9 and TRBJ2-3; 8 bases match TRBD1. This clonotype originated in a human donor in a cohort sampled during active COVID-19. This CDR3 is CAVADRGPDTQYF. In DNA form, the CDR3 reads TGTGCAGTAGCCGACAGGGGACCAGATACGCAGTATTTT.